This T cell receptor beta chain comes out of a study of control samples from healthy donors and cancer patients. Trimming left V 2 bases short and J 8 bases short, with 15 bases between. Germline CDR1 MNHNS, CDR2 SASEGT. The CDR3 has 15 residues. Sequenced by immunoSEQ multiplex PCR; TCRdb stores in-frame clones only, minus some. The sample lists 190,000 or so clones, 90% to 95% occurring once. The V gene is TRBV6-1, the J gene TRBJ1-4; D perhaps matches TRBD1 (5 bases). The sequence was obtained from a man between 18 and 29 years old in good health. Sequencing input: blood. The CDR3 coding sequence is TGTGCCAGCAGTGAATGGGGCAGGGTTGAGGAAAAACTGTTTTTT. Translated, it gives CASSEWGRVEEKLFF.